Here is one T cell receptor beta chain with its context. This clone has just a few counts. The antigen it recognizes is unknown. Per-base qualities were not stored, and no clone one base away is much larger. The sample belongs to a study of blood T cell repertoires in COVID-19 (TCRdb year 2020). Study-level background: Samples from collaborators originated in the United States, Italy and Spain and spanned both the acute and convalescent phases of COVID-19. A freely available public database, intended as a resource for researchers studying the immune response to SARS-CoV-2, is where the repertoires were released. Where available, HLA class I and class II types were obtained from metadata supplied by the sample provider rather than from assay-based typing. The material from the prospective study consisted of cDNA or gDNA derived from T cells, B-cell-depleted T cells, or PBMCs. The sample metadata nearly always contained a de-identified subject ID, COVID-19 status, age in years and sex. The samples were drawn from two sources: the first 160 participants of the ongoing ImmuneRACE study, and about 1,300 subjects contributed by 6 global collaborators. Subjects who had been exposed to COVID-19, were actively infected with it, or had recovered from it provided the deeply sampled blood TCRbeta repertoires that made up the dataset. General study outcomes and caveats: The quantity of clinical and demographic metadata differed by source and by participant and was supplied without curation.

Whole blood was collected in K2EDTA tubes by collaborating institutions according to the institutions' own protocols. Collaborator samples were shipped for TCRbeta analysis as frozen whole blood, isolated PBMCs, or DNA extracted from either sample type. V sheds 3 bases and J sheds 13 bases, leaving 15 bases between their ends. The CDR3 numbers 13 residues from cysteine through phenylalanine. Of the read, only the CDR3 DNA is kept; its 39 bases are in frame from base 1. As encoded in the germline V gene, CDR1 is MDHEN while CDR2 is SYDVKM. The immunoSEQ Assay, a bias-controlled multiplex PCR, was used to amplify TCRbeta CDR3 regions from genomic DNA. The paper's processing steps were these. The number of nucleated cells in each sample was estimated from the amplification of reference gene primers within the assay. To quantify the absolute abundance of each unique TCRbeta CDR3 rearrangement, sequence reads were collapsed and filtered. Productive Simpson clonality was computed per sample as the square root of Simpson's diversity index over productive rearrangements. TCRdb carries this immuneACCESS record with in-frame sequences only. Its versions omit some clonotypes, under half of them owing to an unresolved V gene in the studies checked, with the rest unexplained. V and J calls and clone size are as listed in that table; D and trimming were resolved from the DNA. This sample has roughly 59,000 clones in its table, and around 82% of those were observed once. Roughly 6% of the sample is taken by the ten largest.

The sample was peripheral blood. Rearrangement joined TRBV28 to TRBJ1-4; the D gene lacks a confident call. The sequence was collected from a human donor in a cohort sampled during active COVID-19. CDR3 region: CASSLEDGRGLFF. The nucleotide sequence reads TGTGCCAGCAGTTTGGAGGATGGGAGAGGACTGTTTTTT.